The clone carrying this T cell receptor beta chain turned up a few times. These data come from a study of response to subunit inactivated influenza vaccine. CDR3 length equals 15 residues. The V gene's germline CDR1 is SGHVS and CDR2 FQNEAQ. The V end lost 2 bases, the J end lost 3 bases, and 13 bases lay between the germline ends. MiXCR, run by TCRdb on the RT-PCR reads, gives a single entry per CDR3 protein. Seen here are about 170,000 distinct CDR3 sequences, less than 15% observed once, and the top ten hold around 28%. These records were also assigned to another study, of T cells expressing NK-cell markers. From that report: 5'RACE template switching built TCR beta cDNA with unique molecular identifiers.

The chain couples TRBV7-8 to TRBJ1-1; D call uncertain. The TCR originated in a man between 45 and 60 years old who received an inactivated influenza vaccine. The sample here was CD8+ T cells sorted from PBMCs, taken about 11 days after vaccination. CDR3 sequence: CASSLKPALDTEAFF. In DNA, the CDR3 is TGTGCCAGCAGCTTAAAGCCGGCTCTTGACACTGAAGCTTTCTTT.